This TCR beta chain was documented in a study of blood T cells in healthy people across ages. This clonotype was observed a handful of times. Its antigen is unknown. The CDR3 covers 16 residues. Germline CDR1 reads SEHNR; CDR2 reads FQNEAQ (reference sequence). The germline V and J ends were trimmed by 2 bases and 9 bases, with 20 bases remaining between them. Study results and caveats: Donor CMV status was unknown, possibly confounding expanded clonotype changes. Roughly linearly, TCR beta diversity per million T cells fell as age increased.

For the second PCR, which ran for roughly 7 to 11 cycles, a sample-barcoded 5' primer and a J-beta primer mix were used. TCRdb used MiXCR to reprocess the 5' RACE reads, holding one entry per CDR3 protein. The sample has about 540,000 distinct CDR3 sequences, around 24% seen once. These data were likewise used in another study, on T cells of mothers and their children. That study reports: Donation involved a few healthy Caucasian mothers and the six children that they had. Per child, 2.5 million to 3 million TCR beta CDR3 reads were obtained, against over 9.5 million per mother.

V gene TRBV7-9 combines with J gene TRBJ2-1, with D possibly matching TRBD2 (5 bases). Material for sequencing was blood. The clonotype comes from a boy younger than 18 in good health. The CDR3 spells CASSLFDPGMGTEQFF. The CDR3 bases are TGTGCCAGCAGCTTATTCGACCCGGGGATGGGCACTGAGCAGTTCTTC.